The clone carrying this T cell receptor (beta chain) was counted a few times. Its specificity is not known. Method: immunoSEQ multiplex PCR; TCRdb's copy keeps in-frame clones and lacks some. The sample has over a million clones, about 76% seen once; the top ten hold about 1.4%. CDR1 is MNHNY and CDR2 is SVGAGI in the germline V gene (reference sequence). The junction had 6 bases not matched to a gene; V was cut back by 6 bases and J by 3 bases. This CDR3 has 14 amino acids. This entry belongs to a study of shared clonotypes between healthy human individuals. Whole-study findings and limits: Generation of non-shared clonotypes was less probable than generation of clonotypes shared by all four donors. Represented diversity, genetic and exposure-history alike, was limited by few donors.

V and J are TRBV6-6 and TRBJ2-5, with 8 bases matching TRBD1. The sequenced material came from memory CD4+ T cells sorted from blood. Regarding subset: CD45RA-negative fraction. The sequence came from a man aged 18 to 29 in good health. The DNA for the CDR3 is TGTGCCAGCAGAAGGACAGGGAAGGAAGAGACCCAGTACTTC. Residues: CASRRTGKEETQYF.